This T cell receptor beta chain was identified during a study of radiation and T cells in renal cell carcinoma. Study-wide results and caveats: No pretreatment tumor biopsies were available for baseline clonotypes. In blood, top tumor clones expanded by 2 weeks, shrinking by 4.

The CDR3 length is 17 residues. The germline V gene encodes CDR1 SGHVS and CDR2 FQNEAQ. V was clipped by 5 bases and J by 2 bases; unmatched bases: 7. Time point given: blood 4 weeks post-SBRT, at nephrectomy. The treatment: 15 Gy SBRT to primary tumor, nephrectomy 4 weeks later. Nephrectomy followed 15 Gy stereotactic body radiation by 4 weeks. Clear cell pathology was present in this patient's renal cell carcinoma. About this clone: Its specificity is unknown.

Sequencing was performed with immunoSEQ multiplex PCR; in TCRdb, only in-frame clones are kept and a portion is missing. The sample includes tens of thousands of clones, 81% of them seen just once. The sequencing here drew on blood, taken from a patient whose treatment included radiotherapy and nephrectomy. This rearrangement joins TRBV7-8 to TRBJ1-6; 9 bases are a match to TRBD1. The sequence was obtained from a man aged 60 to 69 with renal cell carcinoma. CDR3 region: CASSPRTGVTYNSPLHF. CDR3 bases: TGTGCCAGCAGCCCTAGGACAGGGGTCACCTATAATTCACCCCTCCACTTT.